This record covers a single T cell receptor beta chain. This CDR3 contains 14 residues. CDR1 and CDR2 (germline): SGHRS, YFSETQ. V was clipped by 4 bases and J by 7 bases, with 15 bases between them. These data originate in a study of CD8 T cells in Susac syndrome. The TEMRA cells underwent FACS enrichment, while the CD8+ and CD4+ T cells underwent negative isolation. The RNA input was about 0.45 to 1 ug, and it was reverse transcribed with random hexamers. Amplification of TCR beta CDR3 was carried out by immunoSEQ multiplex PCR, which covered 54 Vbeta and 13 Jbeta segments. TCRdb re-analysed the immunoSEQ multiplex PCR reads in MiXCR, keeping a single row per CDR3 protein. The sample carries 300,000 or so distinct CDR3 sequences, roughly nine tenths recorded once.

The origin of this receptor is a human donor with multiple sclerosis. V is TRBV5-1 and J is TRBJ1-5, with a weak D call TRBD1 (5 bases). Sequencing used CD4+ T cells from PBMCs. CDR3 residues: CASSQGPSGQPQHF. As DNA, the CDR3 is TGCGCCAGCAGCCAGGGACCTTCGGGGCAGCCCCAGCATTTT. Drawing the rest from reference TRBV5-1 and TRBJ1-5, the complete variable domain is KAGVTQTPRYLIKTRGQQVTLSCSPISGHRSVSWYQQTPGQGLQFLFEYFSETQRNKGNFPGRFSGRQFSNSRSEMNVSTLELGDSALYLCASSQGPSGQPQHFGDGTRLSIL.